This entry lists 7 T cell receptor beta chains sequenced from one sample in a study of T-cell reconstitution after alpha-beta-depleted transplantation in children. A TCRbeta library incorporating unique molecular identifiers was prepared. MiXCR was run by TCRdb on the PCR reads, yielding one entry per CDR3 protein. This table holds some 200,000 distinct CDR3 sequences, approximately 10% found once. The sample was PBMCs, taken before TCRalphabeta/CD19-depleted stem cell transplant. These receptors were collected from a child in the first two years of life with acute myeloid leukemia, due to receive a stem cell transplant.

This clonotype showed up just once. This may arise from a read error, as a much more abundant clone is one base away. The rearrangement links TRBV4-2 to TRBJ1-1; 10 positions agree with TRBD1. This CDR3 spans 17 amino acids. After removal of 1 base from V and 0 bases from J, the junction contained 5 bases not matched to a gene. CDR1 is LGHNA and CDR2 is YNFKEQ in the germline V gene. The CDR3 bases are TGTGCCAGCAGCCAAGTAAGACAGGGGGCCATGAACACTGAAGCTTTCTTT. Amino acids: CASSQVRQGAMNTEAFF.

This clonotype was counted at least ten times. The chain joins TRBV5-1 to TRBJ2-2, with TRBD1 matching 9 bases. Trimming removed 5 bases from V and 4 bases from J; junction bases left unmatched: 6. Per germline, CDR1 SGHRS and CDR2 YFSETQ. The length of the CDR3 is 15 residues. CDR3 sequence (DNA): TGCGCCAGCAGTTCCGGGACAGGGCTCACCGGGGAGCTGTTTTTT. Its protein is CASSSGTGLTGELFF.

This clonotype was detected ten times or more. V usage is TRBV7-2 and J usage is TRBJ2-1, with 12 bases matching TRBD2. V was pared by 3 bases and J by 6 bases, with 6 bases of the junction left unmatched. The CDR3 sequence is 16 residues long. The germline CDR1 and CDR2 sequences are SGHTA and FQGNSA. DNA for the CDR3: TGTGCCAGCAGCTTCCAACAGGGACTAGCGGGCAATGAGCAGTTCTTC. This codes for CASSFQQGLAGNEQFF.

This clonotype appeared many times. The CDR3 DNA sequence: TGCGCCAGCAGATTCCAGGGGGCCGGATATGGCTACACCTTC. Protein product: CASRFQGAGYGYTF. The chain joins TRBV5-1 to TRBJ1-2, with 8 positions matching TRBD1. J lost 5 bases, V lost 5 bases, and 8 bases had no gene match. CDR1 SGHRS and CDR2 YFSETQ come from the germline V gene. The CDR3 runs 14 residues.

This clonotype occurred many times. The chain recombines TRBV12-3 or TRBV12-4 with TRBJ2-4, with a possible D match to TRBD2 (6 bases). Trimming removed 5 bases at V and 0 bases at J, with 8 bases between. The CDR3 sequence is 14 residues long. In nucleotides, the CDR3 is TGTGCCAGCAGTCCGGGGGTAGCCAAAAACATTCAGTACTTC. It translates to CASSPGVAKNIQYF.

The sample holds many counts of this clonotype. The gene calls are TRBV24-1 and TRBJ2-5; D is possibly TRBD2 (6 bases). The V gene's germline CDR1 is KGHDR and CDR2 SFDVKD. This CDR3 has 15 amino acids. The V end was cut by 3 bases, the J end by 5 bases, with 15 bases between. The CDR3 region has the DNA TGTGCCACCAGTGATCCCCGAGAAGGGAGGGAGACCCAGTACTTC. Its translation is CATSDPREGRETQYF.

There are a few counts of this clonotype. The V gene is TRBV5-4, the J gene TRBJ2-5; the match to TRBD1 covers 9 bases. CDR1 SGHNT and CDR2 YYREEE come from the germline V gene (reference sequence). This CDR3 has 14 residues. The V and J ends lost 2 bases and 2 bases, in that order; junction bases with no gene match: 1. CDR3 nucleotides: TGTGCCAGCAGCTTACAGGGGGCTCAAGAGACCCAGTACTTC. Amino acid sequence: CASSLQGAQETQYF.